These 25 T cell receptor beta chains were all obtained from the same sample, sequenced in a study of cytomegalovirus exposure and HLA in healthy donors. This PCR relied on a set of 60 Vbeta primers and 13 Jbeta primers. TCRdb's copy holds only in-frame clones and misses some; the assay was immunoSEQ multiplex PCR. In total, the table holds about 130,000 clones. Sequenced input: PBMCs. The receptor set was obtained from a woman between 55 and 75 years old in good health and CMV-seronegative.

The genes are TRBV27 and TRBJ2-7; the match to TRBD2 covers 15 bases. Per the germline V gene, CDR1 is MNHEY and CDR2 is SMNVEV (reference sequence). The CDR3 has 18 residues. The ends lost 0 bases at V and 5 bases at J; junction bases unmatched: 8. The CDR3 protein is CASSLSGLAGGLVHEQYF. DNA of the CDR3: TGTGCCAGCAGTTTATCGGGACTAGCGGGAGGACTGGTCCACGAGCAGTACTTC.

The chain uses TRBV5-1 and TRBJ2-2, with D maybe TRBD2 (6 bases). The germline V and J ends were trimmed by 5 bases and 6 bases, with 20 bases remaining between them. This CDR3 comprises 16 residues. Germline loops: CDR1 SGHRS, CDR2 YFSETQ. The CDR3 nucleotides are TGCGCCAGCAGTCCGGGCGGGGCGAGTATTCCCGGGGAGCTGTTTTTT. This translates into CASSPGGASIPGELFF.

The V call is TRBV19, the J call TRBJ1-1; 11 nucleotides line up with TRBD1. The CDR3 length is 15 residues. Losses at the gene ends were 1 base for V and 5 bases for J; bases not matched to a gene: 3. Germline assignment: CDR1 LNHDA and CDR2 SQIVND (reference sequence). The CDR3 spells CASSIGTGGYTEAFF. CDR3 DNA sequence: TGTGCCAGTAGTATAGGGACAGGGGGCTATACTGAAGCTTTCTTT. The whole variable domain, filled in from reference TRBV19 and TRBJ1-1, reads DGGITQSPKYLFRKEGQNVTLSCEQNLNHDAMYWYRQDPGQGLRLIYYSQIVNDFQKGDIAEGYSVSREKKESFPLTVTSAQKNPTAFYLCASSIGTGGYTEAFFGQGTRLTVV.

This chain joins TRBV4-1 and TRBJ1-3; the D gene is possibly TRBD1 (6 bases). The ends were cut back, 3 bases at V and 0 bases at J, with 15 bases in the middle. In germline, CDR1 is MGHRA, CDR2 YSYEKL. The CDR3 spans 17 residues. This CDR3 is CASSQSPTGPSGNTIYF. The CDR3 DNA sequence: TGCGCCAGCAGCCAGTCCCCGACAGGACCCTCTGGAAACACCATATATTTT.

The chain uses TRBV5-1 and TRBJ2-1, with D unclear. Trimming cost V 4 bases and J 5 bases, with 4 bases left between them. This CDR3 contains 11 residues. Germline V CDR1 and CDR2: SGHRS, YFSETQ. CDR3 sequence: CASSLNNEQFF. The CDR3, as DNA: TGCGCCAGCAGCCTAAACAATGAGCAGTTCTTC.

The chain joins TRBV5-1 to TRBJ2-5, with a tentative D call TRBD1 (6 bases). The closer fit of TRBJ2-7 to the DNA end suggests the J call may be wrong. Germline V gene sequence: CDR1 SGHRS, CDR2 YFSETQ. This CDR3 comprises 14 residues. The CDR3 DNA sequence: TGCGCCAGCAGCCCGGGACAACCGGTAGGCGAGCAGTACTTC. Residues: CASSPGQPVGEQYF.

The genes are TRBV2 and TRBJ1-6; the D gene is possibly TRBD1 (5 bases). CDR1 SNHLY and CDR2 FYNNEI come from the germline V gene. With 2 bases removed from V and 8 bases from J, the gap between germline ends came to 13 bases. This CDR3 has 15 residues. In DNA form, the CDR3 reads TGTGCCAGCAGTGAACGTTGGGGCGTTGATTCACCCCTCCACTTT. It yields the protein CASSERWGVDSPLHF.

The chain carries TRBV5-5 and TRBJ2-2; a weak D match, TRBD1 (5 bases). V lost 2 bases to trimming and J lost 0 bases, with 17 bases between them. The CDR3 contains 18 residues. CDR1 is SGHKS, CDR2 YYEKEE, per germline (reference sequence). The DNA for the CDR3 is TGTGCCAGCAGCTTTCGAATCCAGACAGCTACGAACACCGGGGAGCTGTTTTTT. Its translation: CASSFRIQTATNTGELFF.

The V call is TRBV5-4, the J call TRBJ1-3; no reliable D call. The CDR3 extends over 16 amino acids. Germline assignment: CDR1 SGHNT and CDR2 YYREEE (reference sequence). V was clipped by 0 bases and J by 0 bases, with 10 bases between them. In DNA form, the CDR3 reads TGTGCCAGCAGCTTGGCCGACCCTAGCTCTGGAAACACCATATATTTT. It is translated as CASSLADPSSGNTIYF.

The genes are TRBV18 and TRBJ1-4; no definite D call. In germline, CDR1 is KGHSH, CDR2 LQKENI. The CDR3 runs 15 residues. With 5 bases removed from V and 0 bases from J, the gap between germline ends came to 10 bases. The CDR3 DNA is TGTGCCAGCTCAAACAGATCAGCAACTAATGAAAAACTGTTTTTT. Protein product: CASSNRSATNEKLFF.

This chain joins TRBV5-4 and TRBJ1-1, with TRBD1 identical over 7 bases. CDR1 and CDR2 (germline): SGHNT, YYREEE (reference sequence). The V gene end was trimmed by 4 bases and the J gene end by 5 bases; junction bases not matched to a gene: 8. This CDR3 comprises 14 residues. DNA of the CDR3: TGTGCCAGCAGCCTCCAGGGGGTGGGGACTGAAGCTTTCTTT. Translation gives CASSLQGVGTEAFF.

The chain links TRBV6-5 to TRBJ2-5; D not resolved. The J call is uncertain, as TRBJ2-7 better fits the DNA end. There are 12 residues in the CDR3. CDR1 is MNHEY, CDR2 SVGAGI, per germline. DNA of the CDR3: TGTGCCAGCAGTTACCTTCTGGGCGAGCAGTACTTC. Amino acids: CASSYLLGEQYF.

CDR3 in DNA: TGTGCCAGCAGTTTAATCGTCGGGGGGCTTAGGGACGAGCAGTACTTC. Translation gives CASSLIVGGLRDEQYF. V usage is TRBV27 and J usage is TRBJ2-7, with D perhaps matching TRBD2 (7 bases). The V gene lost 2 bases and the J gene lost 5 bases, with 19 bases spanning the gap. Per the germline V gene, CDR1 is MNHEY and CDR2 is SMNVEV (reference sequence). The CDR3 consists of 16 residues.

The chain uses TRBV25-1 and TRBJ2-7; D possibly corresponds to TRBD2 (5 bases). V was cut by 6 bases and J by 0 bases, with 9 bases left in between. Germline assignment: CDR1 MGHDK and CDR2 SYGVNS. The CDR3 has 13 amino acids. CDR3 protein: CASRAGSSYEQYF. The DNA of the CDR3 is TGTGCCAGCAGGGCGGGTAGCTCCTACGAGCAGTACTTC.

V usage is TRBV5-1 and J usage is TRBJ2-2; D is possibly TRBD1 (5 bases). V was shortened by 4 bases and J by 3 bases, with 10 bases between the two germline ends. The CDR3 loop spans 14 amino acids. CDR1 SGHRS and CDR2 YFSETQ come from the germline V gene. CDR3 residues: CASSPFRDTGELFF. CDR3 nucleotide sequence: TGCGCCAGCAGCCCATTCAGGGACACCGGGGAGCTGTTTTTT.

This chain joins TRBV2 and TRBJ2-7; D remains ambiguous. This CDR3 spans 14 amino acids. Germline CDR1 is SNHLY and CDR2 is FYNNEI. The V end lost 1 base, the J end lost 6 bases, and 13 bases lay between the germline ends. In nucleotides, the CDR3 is TGTGCCAGCAGTGAAGGTAGCCGAAGTCGCGAGCAGTACTTC. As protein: CASSEGSRSREQYF.

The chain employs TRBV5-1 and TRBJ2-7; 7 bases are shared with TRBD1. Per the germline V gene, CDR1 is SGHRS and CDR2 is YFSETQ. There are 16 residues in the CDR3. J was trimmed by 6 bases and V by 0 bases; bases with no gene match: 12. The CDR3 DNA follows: TGCGCCAGCAGCTTGGGTCCCGGGACAGATATTCGCGAGCAGTACTTC. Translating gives CASSLGPGTDIREQYF. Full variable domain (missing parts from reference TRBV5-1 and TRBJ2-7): KAGVTQTPRYLIKTRGQQVTLSCSPISGHRSVSWYQQTPGQGLQFLFEYFSETQRNKGNFPGRFSGRQFSNSRSEMNVSTLELGDSALYLCASSLGPGTDIREQYFGPGTRLTVT.

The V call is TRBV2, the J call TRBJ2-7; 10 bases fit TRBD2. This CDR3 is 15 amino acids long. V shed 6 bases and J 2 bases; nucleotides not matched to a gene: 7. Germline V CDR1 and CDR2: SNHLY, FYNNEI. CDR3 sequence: CASRDPGLATYEQYF. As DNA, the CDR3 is TGTGCCAGCAGGGATCCGGGACTAGCGACCTACGAGCAGTACTTC.

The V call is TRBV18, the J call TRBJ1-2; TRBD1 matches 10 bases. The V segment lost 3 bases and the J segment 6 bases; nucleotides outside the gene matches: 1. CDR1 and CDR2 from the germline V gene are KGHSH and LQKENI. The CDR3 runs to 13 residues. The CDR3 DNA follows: TGTGCCAGCTCACCGGGACAGGGGAATGGCTACACCTTC. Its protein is CASSPGQGNGYTF. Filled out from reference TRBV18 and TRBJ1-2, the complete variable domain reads NAGVMQNPRHLVRRRGQEARLRCSPMKGHSHVYWYRQLPEEGLKFMVYLQKENIIDESGMPKERFSAEFPKEGPSILRIQQVVRGDSAAYFCASSPGQGNGYTFGSGTRLTVV.

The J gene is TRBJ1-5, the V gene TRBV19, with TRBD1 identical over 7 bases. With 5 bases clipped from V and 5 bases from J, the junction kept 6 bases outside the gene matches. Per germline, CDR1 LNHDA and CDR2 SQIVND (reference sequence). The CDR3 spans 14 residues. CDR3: CASSPQGQYQPQHF. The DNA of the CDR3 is TGTGCCAGTAGTCCACAGGGGCAGTATCAGCCCCAGCATTTT.

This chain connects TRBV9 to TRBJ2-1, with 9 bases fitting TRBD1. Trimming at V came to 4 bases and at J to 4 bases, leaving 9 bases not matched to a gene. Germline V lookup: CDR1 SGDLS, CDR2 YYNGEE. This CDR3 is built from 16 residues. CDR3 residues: CASSTHGQGFYNEQFF. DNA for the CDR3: TGTGCCAGCAGCACCCACGGACAGGGGTTTTACAATGAGCAGTTCTTC.

The CDR3 nucleotides read TGTGCCAGCAGCTCTCAGGGGAGCAATGAAAAACTGTTTTTT. Protein sequence: CASSSQGSNEKLFF. J is TRBJ1-4 and V is TRBV7-9; maybe TRBD1 (6 bases). Trimming took off 4 bases at V and 5 bases at J, with 11 bases between the two ends. Germline values: CDR1 SEHNR, CDR2 FQNEAQ (reference sequence). This CDR3 is built from 14 residues.

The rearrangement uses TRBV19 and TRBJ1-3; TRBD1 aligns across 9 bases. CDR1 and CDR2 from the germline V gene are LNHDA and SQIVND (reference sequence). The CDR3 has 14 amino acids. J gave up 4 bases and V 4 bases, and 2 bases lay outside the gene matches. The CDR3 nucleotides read TGTGCCAGTAGTAAACAGGGGGCCGGAAACACCATATATTTT. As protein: CASSKQGAGNTIYF.

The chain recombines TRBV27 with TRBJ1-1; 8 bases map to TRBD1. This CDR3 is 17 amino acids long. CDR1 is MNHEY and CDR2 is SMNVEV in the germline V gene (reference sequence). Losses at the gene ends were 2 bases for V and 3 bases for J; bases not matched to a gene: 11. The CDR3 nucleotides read TGTGCCAGCAGTTTAAGGGGCGTGACAGGGGAGTACACTGAAGCTTTCTTT. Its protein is CASSLRGVTGEYTEAFF.

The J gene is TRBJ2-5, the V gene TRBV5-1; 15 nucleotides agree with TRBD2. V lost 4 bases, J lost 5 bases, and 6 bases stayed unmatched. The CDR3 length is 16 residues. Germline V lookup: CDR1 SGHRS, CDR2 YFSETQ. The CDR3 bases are TGCGCCAGCAGCCGGACTAGCGGGGGGGCATTCGAGACCCAGTACTTC. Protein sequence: CASSRTSGGAFETQYF. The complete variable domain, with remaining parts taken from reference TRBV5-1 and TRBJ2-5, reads KAGVTQTPRYLIKTRGQQVTLSCSPISGHRSVSWYQQTPGQGLQFLFEYFSETQRNKGNFPGRFSGRQFSNSRSEMNVSTLELGDSALYLCASSRTSGGAFETQYFGPGTRLLVL.